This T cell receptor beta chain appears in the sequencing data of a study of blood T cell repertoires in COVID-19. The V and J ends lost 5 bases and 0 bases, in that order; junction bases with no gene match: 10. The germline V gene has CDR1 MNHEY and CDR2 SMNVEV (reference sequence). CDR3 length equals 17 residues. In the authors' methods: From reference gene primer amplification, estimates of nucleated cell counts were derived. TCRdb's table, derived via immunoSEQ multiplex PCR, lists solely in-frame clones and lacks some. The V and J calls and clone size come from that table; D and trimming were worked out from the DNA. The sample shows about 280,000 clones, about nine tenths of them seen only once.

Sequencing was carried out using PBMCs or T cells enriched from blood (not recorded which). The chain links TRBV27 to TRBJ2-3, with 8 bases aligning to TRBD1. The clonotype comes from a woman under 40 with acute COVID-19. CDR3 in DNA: TGTGCCAGCAGTCGACAGGGGCCGGAACCTAGCACAGATACGCAGTATTTT. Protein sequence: CASSRQGPEPSTDTQYF.